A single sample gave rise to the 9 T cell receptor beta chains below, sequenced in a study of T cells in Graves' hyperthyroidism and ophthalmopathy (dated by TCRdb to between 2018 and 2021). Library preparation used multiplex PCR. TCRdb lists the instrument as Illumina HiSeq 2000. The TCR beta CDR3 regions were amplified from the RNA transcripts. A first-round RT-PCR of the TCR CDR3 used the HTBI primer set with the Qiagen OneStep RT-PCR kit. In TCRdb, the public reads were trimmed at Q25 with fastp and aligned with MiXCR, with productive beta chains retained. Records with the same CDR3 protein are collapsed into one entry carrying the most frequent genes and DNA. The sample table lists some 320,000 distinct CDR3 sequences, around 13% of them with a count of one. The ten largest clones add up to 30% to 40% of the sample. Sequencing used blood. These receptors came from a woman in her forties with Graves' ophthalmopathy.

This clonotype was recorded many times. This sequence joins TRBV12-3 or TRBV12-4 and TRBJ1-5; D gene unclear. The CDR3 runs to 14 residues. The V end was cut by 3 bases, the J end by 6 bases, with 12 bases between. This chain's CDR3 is CASSFDGFGQPQHF. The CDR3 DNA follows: TGTGCCAGCAGTTTCGACGGTTTCGGTCAGCCCCAGCATTTT.

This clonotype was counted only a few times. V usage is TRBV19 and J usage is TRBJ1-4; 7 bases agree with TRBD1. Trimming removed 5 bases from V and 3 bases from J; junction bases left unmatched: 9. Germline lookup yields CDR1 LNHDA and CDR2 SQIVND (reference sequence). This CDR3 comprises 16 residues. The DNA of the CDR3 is TGTGCCAGTAGTGCGCACAGGGGTGCGGCTAATGAAAAACTGTTTTTT. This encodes CASSAHRGAANEKLFF.

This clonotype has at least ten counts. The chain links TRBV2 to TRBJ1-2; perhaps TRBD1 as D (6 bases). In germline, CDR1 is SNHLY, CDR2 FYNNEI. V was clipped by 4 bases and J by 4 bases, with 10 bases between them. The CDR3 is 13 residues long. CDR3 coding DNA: TGTGCCAGCAGTGTGACAGGAACCTATGGCTACACCTTC. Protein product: CASSVTGTYGYTF.

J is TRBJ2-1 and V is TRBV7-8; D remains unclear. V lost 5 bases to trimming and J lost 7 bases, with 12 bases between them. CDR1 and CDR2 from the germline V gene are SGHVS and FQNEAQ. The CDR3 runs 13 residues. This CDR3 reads CASSQFERNEQFF. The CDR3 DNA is TGTGCCAGCAGCCAGTTCGAGCGAAATGAGCAGTTCTTC.

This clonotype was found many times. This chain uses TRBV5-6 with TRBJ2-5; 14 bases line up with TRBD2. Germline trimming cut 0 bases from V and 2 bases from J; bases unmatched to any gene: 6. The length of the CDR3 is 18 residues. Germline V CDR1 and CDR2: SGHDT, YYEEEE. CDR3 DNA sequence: TGTGCCAGCAGCTTGGTCGGACTAGCGGGAGGCACTCAAGAGACCCAGTACTTC. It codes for CASSLVGLAGGTQETQYF.

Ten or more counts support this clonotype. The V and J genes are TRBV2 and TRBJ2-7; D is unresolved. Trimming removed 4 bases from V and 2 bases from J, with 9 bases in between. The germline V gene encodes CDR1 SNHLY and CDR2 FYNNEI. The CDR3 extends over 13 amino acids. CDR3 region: CASSVGSAYEQYF. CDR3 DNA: TGTGCCAGCAGTGTGGGGTCAGCCTACGAGCAGTACTTC.

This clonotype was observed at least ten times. CDR3 region: CASSYSNGRSTEAFF. The CDR3 DNA reads TGTGCCAGCAGTTACTCGAACGGCAGGTCTACTGAAGCTTTCTTT. This rearrangement joins TRBV6-5 to TRBJ1-1, with D uncertain. Per the germline V gene, CDR1 is MNHEY and CDR2 is SVGAGI. V gave up 0 bases and J gave up 5 bases, with 13 bases separating them. The CDR3 totals 15 residues.

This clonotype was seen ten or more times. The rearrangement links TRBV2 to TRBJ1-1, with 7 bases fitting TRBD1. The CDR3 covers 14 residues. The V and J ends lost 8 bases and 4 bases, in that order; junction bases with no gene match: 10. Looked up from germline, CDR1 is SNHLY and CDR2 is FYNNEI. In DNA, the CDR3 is TGTGCCAGCGTCCAGGGGGGGCGGACCACTGAAGCTTTCTTT. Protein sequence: CASVQGGRTTEAFF.

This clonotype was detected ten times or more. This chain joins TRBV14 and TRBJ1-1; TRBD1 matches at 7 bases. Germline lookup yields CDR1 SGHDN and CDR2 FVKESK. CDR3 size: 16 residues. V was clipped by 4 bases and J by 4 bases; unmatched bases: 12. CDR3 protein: CASSPHRGTFGTEAFF. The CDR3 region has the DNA TGTGCCAGCAGCCCACACAGGGGAACGTTCGGCACTGAAGCTTTCTTT.